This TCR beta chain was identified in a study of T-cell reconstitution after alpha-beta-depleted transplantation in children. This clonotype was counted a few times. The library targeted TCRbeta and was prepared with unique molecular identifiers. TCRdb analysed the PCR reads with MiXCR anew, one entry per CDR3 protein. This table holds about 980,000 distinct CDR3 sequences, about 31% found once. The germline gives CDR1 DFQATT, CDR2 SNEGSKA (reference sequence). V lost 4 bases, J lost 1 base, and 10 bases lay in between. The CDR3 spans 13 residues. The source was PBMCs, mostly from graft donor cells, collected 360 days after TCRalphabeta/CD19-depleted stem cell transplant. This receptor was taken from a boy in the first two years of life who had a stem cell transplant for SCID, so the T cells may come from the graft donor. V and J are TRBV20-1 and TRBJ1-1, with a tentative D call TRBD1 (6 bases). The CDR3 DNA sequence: TGCAGTGCTAACCAGGGGCGGAACACTGAAGCTTTCTTT. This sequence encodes CSANQGRNTEAFF.